Presented here are 11 T cell receptor beta chains from one specimen sequenced in a study of blood T cell repertoires in COVID-19 (TCRdb year 2020). The receptor library was made with the immunoSEQ multiplex PCR assay. Drawn from immuneACCESS, this table holds only the in-frame rearrangements with V and J called that TCRdb kept. Clones are partly lost; checked studies trace under half to an unresolved V gene and leave the rest unexplained. This sample is represented by fewer than 250,000 clones; about 82% of them were singletons. The ten top clones hold over 5.5% of the sample. Input material: peripheral blood. The receptors stem from a woman over 75 with COVID-19, enrolled during active disease.

V gene TRBV30 combines with J gene TRBJ1-2, with 8 bases fitting TRBD1. The CDR3 covers 15 residues. The junction had 12 bases not matched to a gene; V was cut back by 1 base and J by 8 bases. Germline CDR1 is GTSNPN and CDR2 is SVGIG (reference sequence). The CDR3 here is CAWSETRTGSGGYTF. The DNA for the CDR3 is TGTGCCTGGAGTGAGACTCGGACAGGGTCGGGCGGCTACACCTTC.

The chain uses TRBV2 and TRBJ2-5, with 9 bases that match TRBD2. Trimming at V came to 1 base and at J to 5 bases, leaving 11 bases not matched to a gene. In germline, CDR1 is SNHLY, CDR2 FYNNEI. The length of the CDR3 is 17 residues. CDR3 amino acids: CASSEDSSGGRGETQYF. CDR3 bases: TGTGCCAGCAGTGAAGACTCCAGCGGGGGGCGGGGGGAGACCCAGTACTTC.

V and J are TRBV11-1 and TRBJ2-6, with D possibly TRBD2 on 6 matching bases. This CDR3 spans 16 amino acids. Germline CDR1 and CDR2: SGHAT and FQDESV (reference sequence). The germline V and J ends were trimmed by 5 bases and 3 bases, with 14 bases remaining between them. The CDR3 reads CASSGMRGGGANVLTF. For the CDR3, the DNA is TGTGCCAGCAGCGGGATGCGGGGAGGTGGGGCCAACGTCCTGACTTTC.

This chain connects TRBV28 to TRBJ1-1, with D tentatively TRBD1 (5 bases). Germline V lookup: CDR1 MDHEN, CDR2 SYDVKM. The CDR3 has 13 amino acids. V lost 1 base to trimming and J lost 5 bases, with 8 bases between them. CDR3 DNA sequence: TGTGCCAGCAGTTTATCAGGGCTTACTGAAGCTTTCTTT. Translated, it gives CASSLSGLTEAFF.

The V and J genes are TRBV5-6 and TRBJ1-4, with TRBD1 as a possible D gene (6 bases). Looked up from germline, CDR1 is SGHDT and CDR2 is YYEEEE. The V gene lost 2 bases and the J gene lost 10 bases, with 15 bases spanning the gap. This CDR3 region has 14 residues. The CDR3 sequence is CASSFRKGEGKLFF. The CDR3 DNA sequence: TGTGCCAGCAGCTTTAGGAAGGGGGAAGGAAAACTGTTTTTT.

The chain couples TRBV21-1 to TRBJ2-1; whether TRBD1, the table's D call, matches the DNA was not checked. TRBV21-1 is a listed pseudogene. This CDR3 is 16 amino acids long. The CDR3 nucleotides read TGTGCCAGCAGCGACCCCATGGGGCAGGGTCGGGATGAGCAGTTCTTC. Protein: CASSDPMGQGRDEQFF.

The chain uses TRBV9 and TRBJ1-6; no reliable D call. Germline-derived CDR1 and CDR2 are SGDLS and YYNGEE. The V gene lost 0 bases and the J gene lost 7 bases, with 5 bases spanning the gap. This CDR3 has 13 amino acids. The DNA for the CDR3 is TGTGCCAGCAGCGTAGCCCTCAATTCACCCCTCCACTTT. Translated, it gives CASSVALNSPLHF.

The genes are TRBV6-5 and TRBJ2-7; 8 bases are shared with TRBD2. With V trimmed by 5 bases and J by 5 bases, 11 bases remained unmatched. In germline, CDR1 is MNHEY, CDR2 SVGAGI. This CDR3 has 15 residues. The CDR3, as DNA: TGTGCCAGCAGTCCCCAATCGGGGGGGGCAAACGAGCAGTACTTC. Translating it yields CASSPQSGGANEQYF.

The rearrangement uses TRBV3-1 (or the pseudogene TRBV3-2) and TRBJ1-3, with no clear D. This CDR3 is built from 17 residues. The germline CDR1 and CDR2 sequences are LGHDT and YNNKEL (reference sequence). V lost 6 bases, J lost 0 bases, and 18 bases lay in between. In DNA, the CDR3 is TGTGCCAGCAGGGCGACCCACGGACTGATCTCTGGAAACACCATATATTTT. As protein: CASRATHGLISGNTIYF.

This clone was seen more than once but under ten times. The J gene is TRBJ1-1, the V gene TRBV27, with D unclear. Germline V gene lookup returns CDR1 MNHEY and CDR2 SMNVEV (reference sequence). The CDR3 totals 15 residues. The V and J ends lost 3 bases and 5 bases respectively, with 16 bases between them. This CDR3 reads CASSLLSLRQTEAFF. The CDR3 DNA is TGTGCCAGCAGTTTGCTCTCGCTGAGACAAACTGAAGCTTTCTTT.

V usage is TRBV11-2 and J usage is TRBJ1-5; D gene uncertain. Germline loops: CDR1 SGHAT, CDR2 FQNNGV. The CDR3 is made up of 13 amino acids. V dropped 5 bases and J dropped 7 bases, with 12 bases sitting between them. The CDR3 DNA follows: TGTGCCAGCAGCCCCTCCCTCGGGCAGCCCCAGCATTTT. Its protein product is CASSPSLGQPQHF. The variable domain in full, with the rest retrieved from reference TRBV11-2 and TRBJ1-5, is EAGVAQSPRYKIIEKRQSVAFWCNPISGHATLYWYQQILGQGPKLLIQFQNNGVVDDSQLPKDRFSAERLKGVDSTLKIQPAKLEDSAVYLCASSPSLGQPQHFGDGTRLSIL.